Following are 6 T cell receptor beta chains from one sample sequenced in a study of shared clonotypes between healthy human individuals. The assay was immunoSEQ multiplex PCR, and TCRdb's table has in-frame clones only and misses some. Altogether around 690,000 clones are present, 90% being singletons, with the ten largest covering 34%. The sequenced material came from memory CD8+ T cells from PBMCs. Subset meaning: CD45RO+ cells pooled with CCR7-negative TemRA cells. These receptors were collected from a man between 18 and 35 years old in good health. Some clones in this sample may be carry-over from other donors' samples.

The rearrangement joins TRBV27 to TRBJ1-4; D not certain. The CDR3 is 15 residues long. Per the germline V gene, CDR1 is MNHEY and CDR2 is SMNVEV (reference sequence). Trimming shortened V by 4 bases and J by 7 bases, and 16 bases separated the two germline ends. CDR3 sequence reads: CASSSERMVSEKLFF. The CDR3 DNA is TGTGCCAGCAGTTCCGAACGGATGGTTTCTGAAAAACTGTTTTTT.

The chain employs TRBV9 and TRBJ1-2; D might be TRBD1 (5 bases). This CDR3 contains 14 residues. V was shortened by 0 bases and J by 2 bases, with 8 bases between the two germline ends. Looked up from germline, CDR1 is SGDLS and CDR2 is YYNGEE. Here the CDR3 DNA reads TGTGCCAGCAGCGTAGGCCCAGGGAACTATGGCTACACCTTC. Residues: CASSVGPGNYGYTF.

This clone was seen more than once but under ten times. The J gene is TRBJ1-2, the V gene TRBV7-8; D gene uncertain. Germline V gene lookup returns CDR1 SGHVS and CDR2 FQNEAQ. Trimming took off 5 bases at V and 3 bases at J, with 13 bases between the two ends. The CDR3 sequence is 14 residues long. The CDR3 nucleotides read TGTGCCAGCAGCCCAGGCCCAACGCACTATGGCTACACCTTC. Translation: CASSPGPTHYGYTF.

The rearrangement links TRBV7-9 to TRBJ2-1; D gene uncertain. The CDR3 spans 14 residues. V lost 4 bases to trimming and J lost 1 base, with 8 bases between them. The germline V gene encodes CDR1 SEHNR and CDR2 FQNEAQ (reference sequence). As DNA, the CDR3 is TGTGCCAGCAGCTCCGACAATTCCTACAATGAGCAGTTCTTC. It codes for CASSSDNSYNEQFF.

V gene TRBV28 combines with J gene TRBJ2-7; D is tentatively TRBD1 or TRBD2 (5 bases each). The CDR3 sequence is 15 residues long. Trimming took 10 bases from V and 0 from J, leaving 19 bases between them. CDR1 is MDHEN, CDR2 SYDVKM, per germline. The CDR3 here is CATEPQGESSYEQYF. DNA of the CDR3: TGTGCCACTGAACCCCAGGGAGAAAGCTCCTACGAGCAGTACTTC.

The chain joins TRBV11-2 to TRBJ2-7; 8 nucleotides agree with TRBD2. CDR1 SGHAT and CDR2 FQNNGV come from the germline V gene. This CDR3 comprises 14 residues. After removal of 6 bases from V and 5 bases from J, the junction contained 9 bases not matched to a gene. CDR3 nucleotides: TGTGCCAGCAGTATAGCGGGATGGCAAAACGAGCAGTACTTC. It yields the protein CASSIAGWQNEQYF.